This TCR beta chain derives from a study of blood T cell repertoires in COVID-19. Study-wide background: Collection of acute and convalescent COVID-19 samples took place in the United States, Italy and Spain. PBMCs, B-cell-depleted T cells, or T cells were the source of the cDNA or gDNA that made up the material.

There are 15 residues in the CDR3. V lost 6 bases and J lost 0, with 13 bases in between. Germline V CDR1 and CDR2: SGHRS, YFSETQ. Authors' analysis steps: Estimation of nucleated cell counts was performed using reference gene primer amplification. Sequencing was performed with immunoSEQ multiplex PCR; in TCRdb, only in-frame clones are kept and a portion is missing. Clone size and the V and J calls come from that table; the DNA yielded D and trimming. The repertoire holds some 210,000 clones, with 65% to 85% as singletons. This clone was picked up a small number of times. Sequenced material: peripheral blood. This clonotype was obtained from a man aged 45 to 65 with active or convalescent COVID-19. V usage is TRBV5-1 and J usage is TRBJ2-1; a possible D gene is TRBD1 (6 bases). CDR3 bases: TGCGCCAGCACCTACAGGGTTACCTCCTACAATGAGCAGTTCTTC. It yields the protein CASTYRVTSYNEQFF.